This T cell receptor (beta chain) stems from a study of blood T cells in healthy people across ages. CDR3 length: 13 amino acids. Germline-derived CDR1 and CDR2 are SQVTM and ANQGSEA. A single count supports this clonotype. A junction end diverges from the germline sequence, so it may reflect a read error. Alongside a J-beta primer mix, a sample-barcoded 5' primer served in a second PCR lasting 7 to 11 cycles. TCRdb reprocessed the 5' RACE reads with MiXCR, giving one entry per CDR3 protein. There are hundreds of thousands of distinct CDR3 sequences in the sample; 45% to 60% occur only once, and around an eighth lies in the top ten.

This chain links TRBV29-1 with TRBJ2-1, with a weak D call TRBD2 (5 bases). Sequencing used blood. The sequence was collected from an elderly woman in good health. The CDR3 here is CGVAADYYNEQFF. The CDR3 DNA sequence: TGCGGCGTTGCGGCTGACTACTACAATGAGCAGTTCTTC.